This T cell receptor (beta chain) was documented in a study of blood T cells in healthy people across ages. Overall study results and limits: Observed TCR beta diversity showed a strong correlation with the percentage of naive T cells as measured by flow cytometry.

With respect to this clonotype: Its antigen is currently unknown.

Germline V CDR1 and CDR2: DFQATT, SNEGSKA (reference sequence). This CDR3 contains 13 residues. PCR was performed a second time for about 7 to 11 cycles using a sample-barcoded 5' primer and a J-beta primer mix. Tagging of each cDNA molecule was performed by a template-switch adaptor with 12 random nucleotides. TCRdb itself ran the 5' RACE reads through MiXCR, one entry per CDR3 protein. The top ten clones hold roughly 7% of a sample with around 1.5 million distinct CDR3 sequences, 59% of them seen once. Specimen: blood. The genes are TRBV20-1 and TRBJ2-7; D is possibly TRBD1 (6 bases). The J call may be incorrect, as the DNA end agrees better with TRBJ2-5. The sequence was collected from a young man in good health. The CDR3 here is CSAPPDSGETQYF. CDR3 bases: TGCAGTGCGCCCCCGGACAGTGGGGAGACCCAGTACTTC.